This TCR beta chain was profiled in a study of shared clonotypes between healthy human individuals. Study background: The cohort had two women and a few men, ages 18 to 49. Study conclusions and caveats: Sampling covered nothing but blood. Tissue TCR repertoires likely differ from those found in blood. An anticipated effect of sequencing depth on clonotype sharing among donors was recognized.

The CDR3 runs to 15 residues. From germline, CDR1 is SGHRS and CDR2 YFSETQ. The V and J ends lost 4 bases and 7 bases respectively, with 18 bases between them. Deep level was the assay's run setting. Sequenced by immunoSEQ multiplex PCR; TCRdb stores in-frame clones only, minus some. The sample includes under 600,000 clones, around 76% seen only once; the top ten take around 12%. Comments on this clone: Its antigen is as yet unknown.

The receptor's source is a middle-aged woman in good health. Some clones in this sample may be carry-over from other donors' samples. Sequenced: PBMCs. The chain couples TRBV5-1 to TRBJ2-1; D gene uncertain. The CDR3 protein is CASSPESGVRNEQFF. In DNA, the CDR3 is TGCGCCAGCAGCCCAGAATCAGGAGTTAGAAATGAGCAGTTCTTC.